This T cell receptor beta chain was identified in a study of blood T cell repertoires in COVID-19. Study at large: Samples taken during acute and convalescent COVID-19 were collected in the United States, Italy and Spain. Nucleic acid was either cDNA or gDNA, and it came from T cells, B-cell-depleted T cells, or PBMCs.

TCRdb's table, derived via immunoSEQ multiplex PCR, lists solely in-frame clones and lacks some. Of 95,000 to 150,000 clones detected, about 84% appear once; the ten largest clones hold approximately 5.3%. The V and J ends lost 4 bases and 5 bases respectively, with 21 bases between them. This CDR3 spans 16 amino acids. Per germline, CDR1 SGHRS and CDR2 YFSETQ. V and J are TRBV5-1 and TRBJ2-5, with TRBD1 as a possible D gene (6 bases). Material for sequencing was peripheral blood. This sequence originates from a human donor in a cohort sampled during active COVID-19. CDR3 in amino acids: CASSRDGTPRGETQYF. CDR3 nucleotide sequence: TGCGCCAGCAGCCGAGACGGGACACCGAGAGGGGAGACCCAGTACTTC.